This record covers a single T cell receptor (beta chain). The entry originates in a study of control samples from healthy donors and cancer patients. The CDR3 extends over 14 amino acids. From germline, CDR1 is LNHDA and CDR2 SQIVND (reference sequence). Trimming cost V 11 bases and J 4 bases; bases outside gene matches: 11. The protocol was immunoSEQ multiplex PCR, while the TCRdb copy is restricted to in-frame clones and leaves out a portion. Among roughly 130,000 clones listed, 92% were seen once. This clonotype was sampled from a man aged 25 to 40 in good health. J is TRBJ1-1 and V is TRBV19; TRBD1 aligns across 9 bases. Input material: blood. The CDR3 bases are TGTGCCTCCAGGGCGACAGGGGGGACCACTGAAGCTTTCTTT. Protein product: CASRATGGTTEAFF.